Presented here are 7 T cell receptor beta chains from one specimen sequenced in a study of identical twins. TCRdb called the 5' RACE reads again in MiXCR, with one record for every CDR3 protein. The repertoire holds around 490,000 distinct CDR3 sequences, around 24% seen once, with around 0.5% in the top ten. The same data also contributed to another study, on yellow fever vaccine responses in identical twins.

The material sequenced was CD4+ T cells sorted from blood. The receptors originated from a woman in her late teens or twenties in good health.

In this sample, this clonotype turned up a few times. The chain has TRBV4-1 and TRBJ2-2; D is possibly TRBD2 (5 bases). CDR1 MGHRA and CDR2 YSYEKL come from the germline V gene. The CDR3 covers 14 residues. Trimming left V 0 bases short and J 4 bases short, with 6 bases between. The chain's CDR3 is CASSQDGGTGELFF. CDR3 bases: TGCGCCAGCAGCCAAGATGGAGGCACCGGGGAGCTGTTTTTT.

V usage is TRBV24-1 and J usage is TRBJ2-7; D is perhaps TRBD1 (5 bases). Trimming removed 5 bases from V and 2 bases from J, with 6 bases in between. From germline, CDR1 is KGHDR and CDR2 SFDVKD. CDR3 size: 12 residues. The CDR3 loop is CATSAGPYEQYF. DNA for the CDR3: TGTGCCACCAGTGCAGGGCCCTACGAGCAGTACTTC.

The J gene is TRBJ2-1, the V gene TRBV14; 8 bases align to TRBD1. The V gene end was trimmed by 4 bases and the J gene end by 9 bases; junction bases not matched to a gene: 5. The length of the CDR3 is 13 residues. In germline, CDR1 is SGHDN, CDR2 FVKESK. The DNA of the CDR3 is TGTGCCAGCAGCCCTACAGGGGGGATTGAGCAGTTCTTC. It encodes CASSPTGGIEQFF.

This clonotype was detected a few times. The chain employs TRBV10-3 and TRBJ2-5, with a possible D match to TRBD2 (6 bases). Trimming took 10 bases from V and 2 from J, leaving 11 bases between them. CDR3 size: 12 residues. Germline CDR1 and CDR2: ENHRY and SYGVKD. CDR3 DNA: TGTGCCACTGGTAGCGGACAAGAGACCCAGTACTTC. Its translation: CATGSGQETQYF.

This clonotype turned up a few times. V usage is TRBV20-1 and J usage is TRBJ1-2, with D perhaps matching TRBD1 (5 bases). CDR1 and CDR2 from the germline V gene are DFQATT and SNEGSKA (reference sequence). Trimming took 0 bases from V and 0 from J, leaving 17 bases between them. This CDR3 has 17 amino acids. CDR3 nucleotide sequence: TGCAGTGCTAGAGATCCGAAGACGGGGCGAGCTAACTATGGCTACACCTTC. It codes for CSARDPKTGRANYGYTF.

The chain couples TRBV5-1 to TRBJ2-1, with D unresolved. Trimming removed 0 bases at V and 5 bases at J, with 9 bases between. This CDR3 is built from 14 residues. Germline V lookup: CDR1 SGHRS, CDR2 YFSETQ. The CDR3 loop reads CASSLGAVNNEQFF. For the CDR3, the DNA is TGCGCCAGCAGCTTGGGGGCAGTGAACAATGAGCAGTTCTTC.

This clonotype has more than one count but fewer than ten. The chain has TRBV5-6 and TRBJ2-7; 7 nucleotides line up with TRBD1. The J segment lost 4 bases and the V segment lost 3 bases, leaving 10 bases of the junction unmatched. CDR1 is SGHDT and CDR2 is YYEEEE in the germline V gene. This CDR3 has 15 residues. The CDR3 DNA is TGTGCCAGCAGCTGGACGACAGGGAAGCGGTACGAGCAGTACGTC. It yields the protein CASSWTTGKRYEQYV.